Listed below are T cell receptor beta chains from one sample, sequenced in a study of graft-versus-host responses after intestinal transplantation. TCRdb keeps only in-frame clones here, not all; method: immunoSEQ multiplex PCR. The sample records tens of thousands of clones, roughly 87% being singletons. The sequencing here drew on PBMCs, taken 1070 days after transplant. The source of these receptors is a human patient who received an intestinal transplant, so some T cells may come from the graft donor. CDR3s include the opening cysteine and the closing phenylalanine or tryptophan. The D gene is left open where the match is weak. The size field is filled for only some rows; it gives once, few, many or a size class.

length	D	V	size	J	DNA	CDR3
15	NA	TRBV28	NA	TRBJ1-1	TGTGCCAGCAGTCCAGGGGCCCCGGAAGTCAATGAAGCTTTCTTT	CASSPGAPEVNEAFF
14	NA	TRBV6-1	NA	TRBJ2-1	TGTGCCAGCAGTGATCTCCCACGCTACAATGAGCAGTTCTTC	CASSDLPRYNEQFF
15	NA	TRBV7-6	NA	TRBJ2-7	TGTGCCAGCAGCCTAACCGGGACACGGGAGGCCGAGCAGTACTTC	CASSLTGTREAEQYF
14	NA	TRBV19	NA	TRBJ1-5	TGTGCCAGTACAGCTCGGGGGATCAATCAGCCCCAGCATTTT	CASTARGINQPQHF
15	NA	TRBV28	NA	TRBJ1-1	TGTGCCAGCAGGATCGGGGGTTCCATGAACACTGAAGCTTTCTTT	CASRIGGSMNTEAFF
14	NA	TRBV5-6	NA	TRBJ2-2	TGTGCCAGCAGTCTTGAAACCTGGACCGGGGAGCTGTTTTTT	CASSLETWTGELFF
12	NA	TRBV2	NA	TRBJ2-7	TGTGCCAGCAGACCCCAGGGCTACGAGCAGTACTTC	CASRPQGYEQYF
14	NA	TRBV7-3	medium-sized	TRBJ2-7	TGTGCCAGCAGCCCCGGGGGCGGTTACTACGAGCAGTACTTC	CASSPGGGYYEQYF
16	NA	TRBV9	NA	TRBJ2-1	TGTGCCAGCAGCGCATCCCCAACGACAGGAGACAATGAGCAGTTCTTC	CASSASPTTGDNEQFF
17	TRBD1	TRBV19	NA	TRBJ1-2	TGTGCCAGTAGTCTTAAAGGACAGGGATCTTCTAACTATGGCTACACCTTC	CASSLKGQGSSNYGYTF
17	NA	TRBV28	NA	TRBJ2-5	TGTGCCAGCAGTTTAATCAGGGGTGGCTGGTACCAAGAGACCCAGTACTTC	CASSLIRGGWYQETQYF
12	NA	TRBV6-5	NA	TRBJ2-7	TGTGCCAGCAGTCTCCCCTCTAGAGAGCAGTACTTC	CASSLPSREQYF
14	NA	TRBV7-9	NA	TRBJ2-2	TGTGCCAGCAGCTTAGAAGGCCCCACCGGGGAGCTGTTTTTT	CASSLEGPTGELFF
14	NA	TRBV6-1	NA	TRBJ2-7	TGTGCCAGCAGTCGGGCGCTGGATCACTACGAGCAGTACTTC	CASSRALDHYEQYF
12	NA	TRBV28	NA	TRBJ2-3	TGTGCCAGCAGTCTACTAGCAGCCACGCAGTATTTT	CASSLLAATQYF
14	NA	TRBV28	NA	TRBJ1-2	TGTGCCAGCAGTTTATTCGGGGGACACTATGGCTACACCTTC	CASSLFGGHYGYTF
14	NA	TRBV9	NA	TRBJ2-3	TGTGCCAGCAGCGTAAGGGAGTCCGTAGATACGCAGTATTTT	CASSVRESVDTQYF
12	NA	TRBV7-8	NA	TRBJ1-1	TGTGCCAGCAGACGGGGCGACACTGAAGCTTTCTTT	CASRRGDTEAFF
16	TRBD2	TRBV4-1	NA	TRBJ2-7	TGCGCCAGCAGCCAAATAGCGGGGGACAGCTCCTACGAGCAGTACTTC	CASSQIAGDSSYEQYF
17	NA	TRBV7-7	NA	TRBJ2-4	TGTGCTAGCAGCTTATCCGCGGACGGACTAGCCAAAAACATTCAGTACTTC	CASSLSADGLAKNIQYF
19	TRBD1	TRBV23-1	NA	TRBJ1-5	TGCGCCAGCAGTCAAACTCCCGGGACAGGGACGGTGAGCAATCAGCCCCAGCATTTT	CASSQTPGTGTVSNQPQHF
15	NA	TRBV6-4	NA	TRBJ2-7	TGTGCCAGCAGTGACTCGTGGGCAGGATCCTACGAGCAGTACTTC	CASSDSWAGSYEQYF
16	TRBD2	TRBV2	NA	TRBJ2-3	TGTGCCAGCAGTGGGTCGGGACTAGCCACCACAGATACGCAGTATTTT	CASSGSGLATTDTQYF
16	TRBD2	TRBV5-1	NA	TRBJ2-1	TGCGCCAGCAGCTGGACTAGCGGGAGTACCTACAATGAGCAGTTCTTC	CASSWTSGSTYNEQFF
15	NA	TRBV7-3	NA	TRBJ2-5	TGTGCCAGCAGCTTAACCGGCGGCGGTGGCGAGACCCAGTACTTC	CASSLTGGGGETQYF
14	TRBD1	TRBV27	NA	TRBJ2-7	TGTGCCAGCAGTTCGGACAGGGGACCCTACGAGCAGTACTTC	CASSSDRGPYEQYF
14	NA	TRBV28	NA	TRBJ2-7	TGTGCCAGCAGCAAGACAGGAAACTCCTACGAGCAGTACTTC	CASSKTGNSYEQYF